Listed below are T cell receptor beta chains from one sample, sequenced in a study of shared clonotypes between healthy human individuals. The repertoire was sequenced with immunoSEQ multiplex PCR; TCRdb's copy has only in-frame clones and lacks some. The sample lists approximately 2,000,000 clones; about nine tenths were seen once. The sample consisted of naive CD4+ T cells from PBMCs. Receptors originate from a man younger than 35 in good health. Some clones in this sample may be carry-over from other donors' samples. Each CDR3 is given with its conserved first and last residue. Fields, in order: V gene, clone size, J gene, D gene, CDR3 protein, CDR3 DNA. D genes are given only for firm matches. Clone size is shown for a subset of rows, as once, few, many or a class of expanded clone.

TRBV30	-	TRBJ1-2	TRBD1	CAWSLGQGNNYGYTF	TGTGCCTGGAGTCTAGGACAGGGAAACAACTATGGCTACACCTTC
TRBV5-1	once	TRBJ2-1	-	CASSYSTANEQFF	TGCGCCAGCAGTTATAGCACAGCCAATGAGCAGTTCTTC
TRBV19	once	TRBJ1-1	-	CASSPSFGTEAFF	TGTGCCAGTAGTCCCTCCTTTGGGACTGAAGCTTTCTTT
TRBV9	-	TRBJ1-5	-	CASSVAPGRVSQPQHF	TGTGCCAGCAGCGTAGCTCCGGGAAGAGTTAGTCAGCCCCAGCATTTT
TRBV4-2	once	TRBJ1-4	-	CASSLATEGNEKLFF	TGTGCCAGCAGCTTGGCTACGGAAGGTAATGAAAAACTGTTTTTT
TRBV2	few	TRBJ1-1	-	CASIRGDLNTEAFF	TGTGCCAGCATAAGAGGGGACTTGAACACTGAAGCTTTCTTT
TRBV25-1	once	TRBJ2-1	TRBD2	CASSATTAGVGEQFF	TGTGCCAGCAGTGCAACGACGGCGGGAGTAGGAGAGCAGTTCTTC
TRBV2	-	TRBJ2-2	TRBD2	CASREGLARTGELFF	TGTGCCAGCAGGGAGGGACTAGCGCGCACCGGGGAGCTGTTTTTT
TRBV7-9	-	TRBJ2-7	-	CASSLAGGYEQYF	TGTGCCAGCAGCTTAGCCGGTGGCTACGAGCAGTACTTC
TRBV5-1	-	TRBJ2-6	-	CASSLDYPHSGANVLTF	TGCGCCAGCAGCTTGGACTACCCGCACTCTGGGGCCAACGTCCTGACTTTC
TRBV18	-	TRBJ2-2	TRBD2	CASSLSSGSLDGELFF	TGTGCCAGCTCGCTGTCGAGCGGGAGTTTGGACGGGGAGCTGTTTTTT
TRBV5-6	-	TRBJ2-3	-	CASSLWGQGSTDTQYF	TGTGCCAGCAGCTTGTGGGGGCAGGGGAGTACAGATACGCAGTATTTT
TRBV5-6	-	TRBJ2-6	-	CASSLVRLSGANVLTF	TGTGCCAGCAGCTTGGTAAGGCTCTCCGGGGCCAACGTCCTGACTTTC
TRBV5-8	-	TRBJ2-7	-	CASSRTGNSYEQYF	TGTGCCAGCAGCCGGACCGGGAACTCCTACGAGCAGTACTTC
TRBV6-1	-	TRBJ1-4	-	CASRQGGIGEKLFF	TGTGCCAGCAGACAAGGGGGGATTGGAGAAAAACTGTTTTTT
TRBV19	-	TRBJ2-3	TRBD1	CASSPRDRPSTDTQYF	TGTGCCAGTAGTCCTAGGGACAGGCCCAGCACAGATACGCAGTATTTT
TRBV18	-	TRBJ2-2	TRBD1	CASSSRGRDGELFF	TGTGCCAGCTCGTCCAGGGGGCGCGACGGGGAGCTGTTTTTT
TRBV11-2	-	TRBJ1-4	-	CASRRGGQLSEKLFF	TGTGCCAGCAGGCGTGGTGGGCAGTTGTCCGAAAAACTGTTTTTT
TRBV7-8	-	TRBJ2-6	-	CASSLGRGTGANVLTF	TGTGCCAGCAGCTTAGGGAGAGGGACTGGGGCCAACGTCCTGACTTTC
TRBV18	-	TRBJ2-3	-	CASSPGPPGSTDTQYF	TGTGCCAGCTCACCGGGCCCACCGGGTAGCACAGATACGCAGTATTTT
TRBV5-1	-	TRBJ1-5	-	CASSLGTDRSGSGPQHF	TGCGCCAGCAGCTTGGGGACCGACAGGTCTGGGTCTGGGCCCCAGCATTTT
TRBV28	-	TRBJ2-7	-	CASSLYGRTYEQYF	TGTGCCAGCAGTTTATATGGCAGAACCTACGAGCAGTACTTC
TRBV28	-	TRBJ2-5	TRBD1	CASSSDRGQETQYF	TGTGCCAGCAGCTCGGACAGGGGCCAAGAGACCCAGTACTTC